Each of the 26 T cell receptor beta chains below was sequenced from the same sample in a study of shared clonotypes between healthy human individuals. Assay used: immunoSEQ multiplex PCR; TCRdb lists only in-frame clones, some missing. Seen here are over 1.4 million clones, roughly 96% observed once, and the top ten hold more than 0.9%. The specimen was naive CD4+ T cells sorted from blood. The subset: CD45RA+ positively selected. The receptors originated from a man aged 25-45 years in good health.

The CDR3 reads CASSLGRDRFTSYNEQFF. CDR3 in DNA: TGTGCCAGCAGCCTGGGAAGGGACAGGTTCACCTCCTACAATGAGCAGTTCTTC. The genes are TRBV7-2 and TRBJ2-1; 8 bases agree with TRBD1. J gave up 0 bases and V 5 bases, and 12 bases lay outside the gene matches. This CDR3 contains 18 residues. The germline gives CDR1 SGHTA, CDR2 FQGNSA.

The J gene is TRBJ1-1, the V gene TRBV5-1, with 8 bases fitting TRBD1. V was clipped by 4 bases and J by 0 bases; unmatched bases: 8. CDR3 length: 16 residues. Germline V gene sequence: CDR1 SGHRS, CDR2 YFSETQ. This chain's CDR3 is CASSPGQGYMNTEAFF. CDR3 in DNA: TGCGCCAGCAGCCCCGGACAGGGCTATATGAACACTGAAGCTTTCTTT. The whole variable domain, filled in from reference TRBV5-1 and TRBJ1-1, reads KAGVTQTPRYLIKTRGQQVTLSCSPISGHRSVSWYQQTPGQGLQFLFEYFSETQRNKGNFPGRFSGRQFSNSRSEMNVSTLELGDSALYLCASSPGQGYMNTEAFFGQGTRLTVV.

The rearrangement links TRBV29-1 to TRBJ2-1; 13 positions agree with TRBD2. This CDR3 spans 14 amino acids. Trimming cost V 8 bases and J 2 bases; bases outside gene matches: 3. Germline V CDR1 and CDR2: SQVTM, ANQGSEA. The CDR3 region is CSLGLAGPYNEQFF. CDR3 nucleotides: TGCAGCCTGGGACTAGCGGGACCCTACAATGAGCAGTTCTTC.

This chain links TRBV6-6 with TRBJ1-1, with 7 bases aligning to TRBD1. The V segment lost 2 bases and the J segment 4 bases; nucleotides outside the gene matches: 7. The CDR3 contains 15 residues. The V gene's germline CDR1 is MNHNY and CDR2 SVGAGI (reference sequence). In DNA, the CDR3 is TGTGCCAGCAGTTACCCCCAGGGGGAAGGCACTGAAGCTTTCTTT. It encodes CASSYPQGEGTEAFF.

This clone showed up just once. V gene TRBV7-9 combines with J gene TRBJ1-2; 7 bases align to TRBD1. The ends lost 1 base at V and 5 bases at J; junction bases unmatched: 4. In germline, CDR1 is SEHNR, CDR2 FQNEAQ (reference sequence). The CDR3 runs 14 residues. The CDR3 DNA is TGTGCCAGCAGCTTAGAGGGGGCGAGGTATGGCTACACCTTC. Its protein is CASSLEGARYGYTF.

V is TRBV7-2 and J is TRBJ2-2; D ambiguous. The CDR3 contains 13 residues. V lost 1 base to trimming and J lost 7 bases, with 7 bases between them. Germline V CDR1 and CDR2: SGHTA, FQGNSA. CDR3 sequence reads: CASSLGVRGELFF. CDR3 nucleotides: TGTGCCAGCAGCTTAGGGGTACGCGGGGAGCTGTTTTTT.

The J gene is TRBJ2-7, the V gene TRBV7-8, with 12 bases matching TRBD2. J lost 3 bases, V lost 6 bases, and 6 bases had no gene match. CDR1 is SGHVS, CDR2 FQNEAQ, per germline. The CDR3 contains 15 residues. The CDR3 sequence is CASRPTSGSVYEQYF. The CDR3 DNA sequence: TGTGCCAGCAGACCGACTAGCGGGAGTGTCTACGAGCAGTACTTC.

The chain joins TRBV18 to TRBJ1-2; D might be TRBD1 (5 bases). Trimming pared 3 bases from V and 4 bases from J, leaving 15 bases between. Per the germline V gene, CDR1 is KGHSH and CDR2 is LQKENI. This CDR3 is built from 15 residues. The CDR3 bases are TGTGCCAGCTCACCCCTCTCTGGACATGGCTATGGCTACACCTTC. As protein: CASSPLSGHGYGYTF.

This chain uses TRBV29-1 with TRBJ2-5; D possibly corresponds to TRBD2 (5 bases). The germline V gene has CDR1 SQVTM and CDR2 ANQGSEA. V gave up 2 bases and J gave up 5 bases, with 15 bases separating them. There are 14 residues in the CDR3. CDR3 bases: TGCAGCGTTGAACCGAGTTTGGGCGGGGAGACCCAGTACTTC. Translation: CSVEPSLGGETQYF.

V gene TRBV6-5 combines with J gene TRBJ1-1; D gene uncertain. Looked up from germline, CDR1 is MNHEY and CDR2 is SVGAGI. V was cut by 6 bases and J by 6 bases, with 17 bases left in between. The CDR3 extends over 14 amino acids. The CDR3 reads CASSPDPVYPEAFF. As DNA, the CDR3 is TGTGCCAGCAGCCCGGACCCCGTATACCCTGAAGCTTTCTTT.

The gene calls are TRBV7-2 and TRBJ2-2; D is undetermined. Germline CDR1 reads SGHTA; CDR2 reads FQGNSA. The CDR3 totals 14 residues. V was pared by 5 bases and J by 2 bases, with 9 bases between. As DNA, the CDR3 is TGTGCCAGCAGCAACAAACGAAACACCGGGGAGCTGTTTTTT. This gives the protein CASSNKRNTGELFF. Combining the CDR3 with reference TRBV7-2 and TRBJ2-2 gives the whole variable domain GAGVSQSPSNKVTEKGKDVELRCDPISGHTALYWYRQSLGQGLEFLIYFQGNSAPDKSGLPSDRFSAERTGGSVSTLTIQRTQQEDSAVYLCASSNKRNTGELFFGEGSRLTVL.

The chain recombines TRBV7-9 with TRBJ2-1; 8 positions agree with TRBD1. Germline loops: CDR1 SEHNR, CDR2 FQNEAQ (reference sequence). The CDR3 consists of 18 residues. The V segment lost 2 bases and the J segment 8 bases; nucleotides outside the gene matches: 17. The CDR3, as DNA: TGTGCCAGCAGCTTAAGACCTACGGTGGGACAGGCCTGGGATGAGCAGTTCTTC. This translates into CASSLRPTVGQAWDEQFF.

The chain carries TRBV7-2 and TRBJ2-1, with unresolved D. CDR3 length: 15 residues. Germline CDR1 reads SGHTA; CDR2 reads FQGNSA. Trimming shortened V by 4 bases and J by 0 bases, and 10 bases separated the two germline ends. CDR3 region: CASSSHLLSYNEQFF. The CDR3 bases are TGTGCCAGCAGCTCCCACCTCCTCTCCTACAATGAGCAGTTCTTC.

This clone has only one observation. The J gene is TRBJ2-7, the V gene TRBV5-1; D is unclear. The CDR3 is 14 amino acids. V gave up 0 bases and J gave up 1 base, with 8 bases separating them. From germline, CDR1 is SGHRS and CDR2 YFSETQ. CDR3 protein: CASSLEPASYEQYF. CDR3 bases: TGCGCCAGCAGCTTGGAACCCGCATCCTACGAGCAGTACTTC. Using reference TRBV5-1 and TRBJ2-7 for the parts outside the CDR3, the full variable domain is KAGVTQTPRYLIKTRGQQVTLSCSPISGHRSVSWYQQTPGQGLQFLFEYFSETQRNKGNFPGRFSGRQFSNSRSEMNVSTLELGDSALYLCASSLEPASYEQYFGPGTRLTVT.

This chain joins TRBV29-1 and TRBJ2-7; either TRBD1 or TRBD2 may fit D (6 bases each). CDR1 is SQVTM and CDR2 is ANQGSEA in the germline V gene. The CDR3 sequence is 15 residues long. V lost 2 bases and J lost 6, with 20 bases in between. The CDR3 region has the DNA TGCAGCGTTGAAAGGGGGGACCGAGGTTCAGCCGAGCAGTACTTC. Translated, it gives CSVERGDRGSAEQYF.

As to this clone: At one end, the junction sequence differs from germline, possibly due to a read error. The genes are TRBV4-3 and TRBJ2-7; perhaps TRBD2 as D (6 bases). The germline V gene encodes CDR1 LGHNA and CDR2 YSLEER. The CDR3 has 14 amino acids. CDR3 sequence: CASSLVRDSHEQYF. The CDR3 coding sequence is TGCGCCAGCAGCCTAGTACGGGACTCCCACGAGCAGTACTTC.

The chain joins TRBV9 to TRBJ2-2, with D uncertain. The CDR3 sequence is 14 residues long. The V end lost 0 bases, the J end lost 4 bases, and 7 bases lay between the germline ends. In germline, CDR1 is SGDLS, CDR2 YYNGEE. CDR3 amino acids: CASSVGPVTGELFF. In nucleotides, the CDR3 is TGTGCCAGCAGCGTAGGTCCAGTCACCGGGGAGCTGTTTTTT.

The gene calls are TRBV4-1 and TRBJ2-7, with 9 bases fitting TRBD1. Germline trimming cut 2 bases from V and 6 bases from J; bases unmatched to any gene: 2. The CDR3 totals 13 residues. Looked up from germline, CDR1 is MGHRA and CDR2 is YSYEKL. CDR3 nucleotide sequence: TGCGCCAGCAGCCAACCACAGGGGGCCGAGCAGTACTTC. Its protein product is CASSQPQGAEQYF.

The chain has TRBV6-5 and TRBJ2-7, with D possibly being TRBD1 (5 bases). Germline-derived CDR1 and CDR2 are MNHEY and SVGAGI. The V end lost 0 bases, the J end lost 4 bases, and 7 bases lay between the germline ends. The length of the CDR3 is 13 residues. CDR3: CASSYSTVYEQYF. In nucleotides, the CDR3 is TGTGCCAGCAGTTACTCGACAGTATACGAGCAGTACTTC.

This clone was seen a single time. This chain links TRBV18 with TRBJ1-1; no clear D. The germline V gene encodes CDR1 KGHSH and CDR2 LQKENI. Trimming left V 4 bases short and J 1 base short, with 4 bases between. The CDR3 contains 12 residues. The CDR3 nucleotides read TGTGCCAGCTCACGGAAGAACACTGAAGCTTTCTTT. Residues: CASSRKNTEAFF.

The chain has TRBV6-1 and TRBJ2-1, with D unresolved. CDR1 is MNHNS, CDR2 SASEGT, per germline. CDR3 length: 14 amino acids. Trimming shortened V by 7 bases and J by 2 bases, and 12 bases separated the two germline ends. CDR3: CASTFSVAYNEQFF. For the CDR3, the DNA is TGTGCCAGCACCTTTTCGGTGGCCTACAATGAGCAGTTCTTC.

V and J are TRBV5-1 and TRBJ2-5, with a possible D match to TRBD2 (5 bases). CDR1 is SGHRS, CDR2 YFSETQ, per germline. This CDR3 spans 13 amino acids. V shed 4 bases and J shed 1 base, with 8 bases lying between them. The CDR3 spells CASSTLAQETQYF. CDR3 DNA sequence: TGCGCCAGCAGCACCCTAGCCCAAGAGACCCAGTACTTC.

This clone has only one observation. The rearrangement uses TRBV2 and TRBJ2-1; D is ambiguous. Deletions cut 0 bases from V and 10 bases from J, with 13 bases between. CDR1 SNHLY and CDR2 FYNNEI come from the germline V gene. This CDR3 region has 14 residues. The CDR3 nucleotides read TGTGCCAGCAGTGAAGCGCTTCAAGCAGGAGAGCAGTTCTTC. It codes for CASSEALQAGEQFF.

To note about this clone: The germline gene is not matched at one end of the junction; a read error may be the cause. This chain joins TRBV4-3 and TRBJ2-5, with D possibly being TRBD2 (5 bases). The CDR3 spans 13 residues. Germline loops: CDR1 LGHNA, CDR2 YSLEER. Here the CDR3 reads CASSQAGGETQYF. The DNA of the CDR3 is TGCGCCAGTAGCCAAGCCGGAGGAGAGACCCAGTACTTC.

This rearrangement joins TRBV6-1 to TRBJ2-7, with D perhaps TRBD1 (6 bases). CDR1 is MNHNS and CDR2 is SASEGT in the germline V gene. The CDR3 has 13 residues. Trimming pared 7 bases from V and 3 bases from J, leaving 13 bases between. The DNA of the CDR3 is TGTGCCAGCAAACCGGGACAAGGCTACGAGCAGTACTTC. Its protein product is CASKPGQGYEQYF.

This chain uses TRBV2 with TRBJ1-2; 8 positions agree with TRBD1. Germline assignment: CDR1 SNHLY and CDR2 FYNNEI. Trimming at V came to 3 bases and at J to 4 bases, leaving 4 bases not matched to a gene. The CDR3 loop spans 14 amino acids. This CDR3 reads CASSDRGRSYGYTF. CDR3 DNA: TGTGCCAGCAGTGACAGGGGGCGGTCCTATGGCTACACCTTC.